One and the same sample provided the 28 T cell receptor beta chains below, sequenced in a study of early T cells in non-severe SARS-CoV-2 infection. TCRdb reprocessed the 5' RACE reads via MiXCR and lists one record per CDR3 protein. The repertoire holds around 58,000 distinct CDR3 sequences, with around 4.6% as singletons. What was sequenced was whole blood. The receptors come from an adult who was a healthcare worker with PCR-confirmed SARS-CoV-2 infection or an uninfected control (not recorded which).

In this sample, this clonotype turned up a few times. The gene calls are TRBV6-1 and TRBJ2-1; TRBD1 agrees at 7 bases. J lost 6 bases, V lost 5 bases, and 7 bases had no gene match. Per germline, CDR1 MNHNS and CDR2 SASEGT. There are 14 residues in the CDR3. The CDR3 sequence is CASSTQDRFNEQFF. The CDR3 DNA sequence: TGTGCCAGCAGTACTCAGGACAGGTTCAATGAGCAGTTCTTC.

This clonotype has just a few counts. At one boundary the junction diverges from the germline segment, which might be a read error. The V and J genes are TRBV4-1 and TRBJ2-7; D is perhaps TRBD2 (5 bases). The CDR3 spans 10 residues. The germline V gene has CDR1 MGHRA and CDR2 YSYEKL. In DNA, the CDR3 is TGCGCCAGCAGCCGAGAGGGCAGAGGCTTC. This encodes CASSREGRGF.

This clonotype has ten or more counts. DNA for the CDR3: TGTGCCAGCAGCTTACGGGCAGGGGGCTCAGATACGCAGTATTTT. It translates to CASSLRAGGSDTQYF. The chain carries TRBV7-8 and TRBJ2-3, with TRBD1 matching over 8 bases. V lost 2 bases and J lost 4; bases outside the gene matches: 5. Per germline, CDR1 SGHVS and CDR2 FQNEAQ. The CDR3 extends over 15 amino acids.

This clonotype was observed many times. The V and J genes are TRBV2 and TRBJ2-2; no firm D call. V was clipped by 5 bases and J by 6 bases, with 7 bases between them. CDR3 size: 12 residues. Germline V gene lookup returns CDR1 SNHLY and CDR2 FYNNEI. CDR3 DNA sequence: TGTGCCAGCAGTATCAGCGCCGGGGAGCTGTTTTTT. Translated: CASSISAGELFF.

This clonotype has ten or more counts. The chain couples TRBV27 to TRBJ1-1, with 8 bases matching TRBD1. This CDR3 spans 15 amino acids. With 2 bases clipped from V and 4 bases from J, the junction kept 6 bases outside the gene matches. Germline CDR1 is MNHEY and CDR2 is SMNVEV (reference sequence). CDR3 DNA sequence: TGTGCCAGCAGTTTAACCGGACAGGGAGTCACTGAAGCTTTCTTT. Protein sequence: CASSLTGQGVTEAFF.

This clonotype was recorded at least ten times. In nucleotides, the CDR3 is TGTGCCAGCAGTCTAGCGGGGGGGCAGCGAGATACGCAGTATTTT. Amino acids: CASSLAGGQRDTQYF. V usage is TRBV7-3 and J usage is TRBJ2-3; 12 bases align to TRBD2. Germline V gene data show CDR1 as SGHTA and CDR2 as FQGTGA. The length of the CDR3 is 15 residues. V dropped 6 bases and J dropped 5; count of bases not matched to a gene: 6.

There are many counts of this clonotype. The rearrangement links TRBV27 to TRBJ2-1; 10 nucleotides agree with TRBD2. Germline V gene data show CDR1 as MNHEY and CDR2 as SMNVEV (reference sequence). Unmatched junction bases numbered 9, after V lost 3 bases and J lost 7 bases. CDR3 length: 16 residues. The CDR3 region is CASSFSGGSGRNEQFF. The DNA for the CDR3 is TGTGCCAGCAGTTTTTCTGGCGGTAGCGGGAGGAATGAGCAGTTCTTC.

This clonotype showed up many times. The chain joins TRBV19 to TRBJ2-6; D may be TRBD1 (6 bases). The V and J ends lost 5 bases and 8 bases respectively, with 10 bases between them. Germline CDR1 reads LNHDA; CDR2 reads SQIVND (reference sequence). The CDR3 length is 13 residues. In DNA form, the CDR3 reads TGTGCCAGTAGTTCGCAGGGGACCAACGTCCTGACTTTC. Its translation is CASSSQGTNVLTF. Together with reference TRBV19 and TRBJ2-6, the CDR3 gives the full variable domain: DGGITQSPKYLFRKEGQNVTLSCEQNLNHDAMYWYRQDPGQGLRLIYYSQIVNDFQKGDIAEGYSVSREKKESFPLTVTSAQKNPTAFYLCASSSQGTNVLTFGAGSRLTVL.

The chain couples TRBV2 to TRBJ2-1; 7 positions agree with TRBD1. This CDR3 has 13 residues. The germline gives CDR1 SNHLY, CDR2 FYNNEI. Trimming took 8 bases from V and 1 from J; bases not matched to a gene: 2. The CDR3 reads CASQDRSYNEQFF. Written as DNA, the CDR3 is TGTGCCAGCCAGGACAGGTCCTACAATGAGCAGTTCTTC.

V gene TRBV20-1 combines with J gene TRBJ2-2, with D unclear. Germline V gives CDR1 DFQATT, CDR2 SNEGSKA (reference sequence). V was cut by 3 bases and J by 3 bases, with 17 bases left in between. The length of the CDR3 is 16 residues. This chain's CDR3 is CSARMLNNEYTGELFF. The CDR3, as DNA: TGCAGTGCTAGGATGTTGAATAACGAATACACCGGGGAGCTGTTTTTT.

This CDR3 is CSVAALGGTSYEQYF. Here the CDR3 DNA reads TGCAGCGTTGCCGCTTTAGGCGGAACATCCTACGAGCAGTACTTC. The V gene is TRBV29-1, the J gene TRBJ2-7; D unclear. This CDR3 has 15 amino acids. Germline V gene sequence: CDR1 SQVTM, CDR2 ANQGSEA. The V and J ends lost 4 bases and 1 base respectively, with 17 bases between them.

This clonotype was recorded many times. This chain connects TRBV20-1 to TRBJ2-7; no reliable D call. CDR3 length: 15 amino acids. Germline V lookup: CDR1 DFQATT, CDR2 SNEGSKA (reference sequence). V lost 0 bases, J lost 0 bases, and 12 bases lay in between. CDR3 DNA: TGCAGTGCTAGAGACCGGGTTTTGGCCTCCTACGAGCAGTACTTC. Translation gives CSARDRVLASYEQYF.

The table lists this clonotype with many counts. The chain uses TRBV20-1 and TRBJ1-1, with D tentatively TRBD1 (5 bases). The CDR3 contains 14 residues. V dropped 5 bases and J dropped 4 bases, with 17 bases sitting between them. In germline, CDR1 is DFQATT, CDR2 SNEGSKA (reference sequence). CDR3 DNA: TGCAGTGCTTTACAGACAGAAAAGGCCACTGAAGCTTTCTTT. Translated, it gives CSALQTEKATEAFF.

This clonotype was observed many times. The rearrangement uses TRBV20-1 and TRBJ1-1, with 10 bases aligning to TRBD1. Germline values: CDR1 DFQATT, CDR2 SNEGSKA (reference sequence). The CDR3 runs 15 residues. V lost 5 bases to trimming and J lost 7 bases; unmatched junction nucleotides: 13. CDR3 sequence: CSASWPGQGMREAFF. CDR3 nucleotides: TGCAGTGCTTCGTGGCCGGGACAGGGGATGCGTGAAGCTTTCTTT.

This clonotype was detected ten times or more. The chain couples TRBV6-2 or TRBV6-3 to TRBJ2-1; 12 positions match TRBD2. V shed 4 bases, J shed 3 bases, and the junction held 7 bases outside the gene matches. The germline V gene encodes CDR1 MNHEY and CDR2 SVGEGT. There are 17 residues in the CDR3. CDR3 DNA sequence: TGTGCCAGCAGTTCCCTGACTAGCGGGAGTTTCTACAATGAGCAGTTCTTC. Residues: CASSSLTSGSFYNEQFF.

This clonotype was seen a few times. This chain connects TRBV5-1 to TRBJ2-7; D is unresolved. The CDR3 is 14 residues long. The germline CDR1 and CDR2 sequences are SGHRS and YFSETQ. The germline V and J ends were trimmed by 0 bases and 3 bases, with 10 bases remaining between them. The CDR3 nucleotides read TGCGCCAGCAGCTTGGCCGCCCTGTACTACGAGCAGTACTTC. It yields the protein CASSLAALYYEQYF.

This clonotype has at least ten counts. The genes are TRBV5-4 and TRBJ2-1; TRBD2 agrees at 9 bases. The CDR3 contains 17 residues. After removal of 3 bases from V and 2 bases from J, the junction contained 9 bases not matched to a gene. The germline V gene encodes CDR1 SGHNT and CDR2 YYREEE (reference sequence). CDR3 nucleotides: TGTGCCAGCAGCTCCCAGACTAGCGGAAAAACCTACAATGAGCAGTTCTTC. Protein product: CASSSQTSGKTYNEQFF.

In its sample, this clonotype was seen a few times. The CDR3: CASSWTSGNTGELFF. The CDR3 nucleotides read TGTGCCAGCAGTTGGACTAGCGGCAACACCGGGGAGCTGTTTTTT. The chain is built from TRBV12-3 or TRBV12-4 and TRBJ2-2, with 10 bases aligning to TRBD2. V dropped 4 bases and J dropped 2; count of bases not matched to a gene: 1. This CDR3 has 15 residues.

This clonotype occurred many times. This sequence joins TRBV4-2 and TRBJ2-3; D gene uncertain. The germline V and J ends were trimmed by 4 bases and 4 bases, with 12 bases remaining between them. This CDR3 has 14 amino acids. The germline gives CDR1 LGHNA, CDR2 YNFKEQ. The CDR3 nucleotides are TGTGCCAGCAGCCCCGTCAGTGGGGCAGATACGCAGTATTTT. Translated: CASSPVSGADTQYF.

This clonotype was observed at least ten times. This chain uses TRBV18 with TRBJ2-6; D gene ambiguous. CDR3 length equals 16 residues. V was shortened by 2 bases and J by 2 bases, with 10 bases between the two germline ends. Looked up from germline, CDR1 is KGHSH and CDR2 is LQKENI. CDR3 sequence: CASSPNSGPGANVLTF. In DNA, the CDR3 is TGTGCCAGCTCACCAAATTCGGGTCCTGGGGCCAACGTCCTGACTTTC.

This clonotype was found many times. CDR3 coding DNA: TGCAGTGCTATTCGTGACTGGGCCGGGTTTAGTCGCGGTGCAGATACGCAGTATTTT. Protein: CSAIRDWAGFSRGADTQYF. The chain couples TRBV20-1 to TRBJ2-3; no reliable D call. CDR3 length: 19 residues. CDR1 is DFQATT, CDR2 SNEGSKA, per germline (reference sequence). The V end lost 4 bases, the J end lost 4 bases, and 30 bases lay between the germline ends.

This clonotype has at least ten counts. V gene TRBV6-4 combines with J gene TRBJ2-3; 11 bases map to TRBD2. Germline-derived CDR1 and CDR2 are MRHNA and SNTAGT. There are 16 residues in the CDR3. Trimming cost V 2 bases and J 2 bases; bases outside gene matches: 3. DNA of the CDR3: TGTGCCAGCAGTGACGGTAGCGGGGGGGCCACAGATACGCAGTATTTT. This codes for CASSDGSGGATDTQYF.

The gene calls are TRBV7-9 and TRBJ2-3, with 14 bases that match TRBD2. The V segment lost 5 bases and the J segment 2 bases; nucleotides outside the gene matches: 12. CDR3 length: 19 residues. Germline-derived CDR1 and CDR2 are SEHNR and FQNEAQ (reference sequence). CDR3 DNA: TGTGCCAGCAGCACGTGGGGACTAGCGGGAGCCAGCTTCACAGATACGCAGTATTTT. Translated: CASSTWGLAGASFTDTQYF.

This clonotype was recorded many times. This sequence joins TRBV29-1 and TRBJ1-4; the D gene is possibly TRBD1 (6 bases). The CDR3 has 14 residues. Germline V gene sequence: CDR1 SQVTM, CDR2 ANQGSEA. Trimming cost V 3 bases and J 8 bases, with 16 bases left between them. CDR3 residues: CSVEYPGGEEKLFF. As DNA, the CDR3 is TGCAGCGTTGAGTATCCGGGGGGCGAAGAAAAACTGTTTTTT.

The rearrangement uses TRBV5-1 and TRBJ2-7; D might be TRBD1 (6 bases). Trimming pared 4 bases from V and 0 bases from J, leaving 17 bases between. CDR1 is SGHRS, CDR2 YFSETQ, per germline. The CDR3 length is 16 residues. In nucleotides, the CDR3 is TGCGCCAGCAGCGGGGACGGGACACCCATCTCCTACGAGCAGTACTTC. This sequence encodes CASSGDGTPISYEQYF.

The table lists this clonotype with many counts. The chain links TRBV9 to TRBJ2-3; 11 bases line up with TRBD2. Germline values: CDR1 SGDLS, CDR2 YYNGEE. The CDR3 is 14 amino acids. The V gene end was trimmed by 3 bases and the J gene end by 8 bases; junction bases not matched to a gene: 5. The CDR3 DNA sequence: TGTGCCAGCAGCGCAGGGACTAGCGGTGGTACGCAGTATTTT. The encoded protein is CASSAGTSGGTQYF.

This rearrangement joins TRBV6-5 to TRBJ1-3; D call uncertain. This CDR3 spans 12 amino acids. In germline, CDR1 is MNHEY, CDR2 SVGAGI. V lost 7 bases and J 2 bases, leaving 6 bases between the germline ends. For the CDR3, the DNA is TGTGCCAGCAAAGGGACTGGAAACACCATATATTTT. This translates into CASKGTGNTIYF.

Ten or more counts support this clonotype. The chain carries TRBV7-3 and TRBJ1-5; D is perhaps TRBD1 (5 bases). This CDR3 spans 17 amino acids. V dropped 5 bases and J dropped 7 bases, with 24 bases sitting between them. Germline V CDR1 and CDR2: SGHTA, FQGTGA. The CDR3 region is CASSPPGRRLTNQPQHF. DNA of the CDR3: TGTGCCAGCAGCCCCCCGGGGCGGCGGCTTACTAACCAGCCCCAGCATTTT.